Below, 18 T cell receptor beta chains from the same sample are listed, as sequenced in a study of cytomegalovirus exposure and HLA in healthy donors. This PCR relied on a set of 60 Vbeta primers and 13 Jbeta primers. Libraries were prepared by immunoSEQ multiplex PCR; TCRdb keeps only in-frame clonotypes and omits some of them. Of about 210,000 clones in the sample, over 60% were seen once. The sequenced sample was PBMCs. The receptors derive from a male donor in good health and CMV-seronegative.

The chain couples TRBV10-1 to TRBJ1-5; TRBD1 agrees at 8 bases. CDR3 length equals 17 residues. V gave up 0 bases and J gave up 7 bases; unmatched junction bases: 11. Germline-derived CDR1 and CDR2 are WNHNN and SYGVQD (reference sequence). The CDR3 reads CASSESWTGPGGQPQHF. The CDR3 region has the DNA TGCGCCAGCAGTGAGTCTTGGACAGGGCCCGGCGGACAGCCCCAGCATTTT.

The gene calls are TRBV5-1 and TRBJ2-3, with a possible D match to TRBD1 (8 bases). V lost 1 base to trimming and J lost 5 bases, with 26 bases between them. Per the germline V gene, CDR1 is SGHRS and CDR2 is YFSETQ. The CDR3 loop spans 19 amino acids. Here the CDR3 DNA reads TGCGCCAGCAGCTTGCGGGACAGGAGACTAGCCCGCTTGGGAGATACGCAGTATTTT. It is translated as CASSLRDRRLARLGDTQYF.

The rearrangement links TRBV28 to TRBJ1-2; D may be TRBD1 (6 bases). Per germline, CDR1 MDHEN and CDR2 SYDVKM. The CDR3 contains 14 residues. Deletions cut 3 bases from V and 4 bases from J, with 12 bases between. The CDR3 sequence: CASSLGGTLYGYTF. The CDR3 region has the DNA TGTGCCAGCAGTTTGGGGGGGACACTCTATGGCTACACCTTC.

The genes are TRBV28 and TRBJ1-3; a weak D match, TRBD1 (5 bases). Germline assignment: CDR1 MDHEN and CDR2 SYDVKM. The V end was cut by 1 base, the J end by 0 bases, with 10 bases between. The CDR3 has 16 amino acids. CDR3 sequence reads: CASSLSDSLSGNTIYF. DNA of the CDR3: TGTGCCAGCAGTTTATCCGACAGCCTCTCTGGAAACACCATATATTTT.

This clone turned up a few times. The rearrangement links TRBV7-3 to TRBJ2-3; the D is unclear. Deletions cut 3 bases from V and 7 bases from J, with 11 bases between. The CDR3 has 13 amino acids. Germline CDR1 SGHTA, CDR2 FQGTGA. The CDR3 DNA is TGTGCCAGCAGCTTCAGCAACACTAATACGCAGTATTTT. Translation gives CASSFSNTNTQYF. The full variable domain, its missing parts supplied by reference TRBV7-3 and TRBJ2-3, is GAGVSQTPSNKVTEKGKYVELRCDPISGHTALYWYRQSLGQGPEFLIYFQGTGAADDSGLPNDRFFAVRPEGSVSTLKIQRTERGDSAVYLCASSFSNTNTQYFGPGTRLTVL.

This chain connects TRBV7-9 to TRBJ2-1; D is perhaps TRBD2 (5 bases). This CDR3 spans 15 amino acids. V dropped 3 bases and J dropped 7 bases, with 16 bases sitting between them. Per germline, CDR1 SEHNR and CDR2 FQNEAQ (reference sequence). Here the CDR3 reads CASSFRLARSNEQFF. DNA for the CDR3: TGTGCCAGCAGCTTCCGGCTAGCACGGTCTAATGAGCAGTTCTTC.

The chain carries TRBV27 and TRBJ1-4, with D possibly matching TRBD1 (5 bases). In germline, CDR1 is MNHEY, CDR2 SMNVEV (reference sequence). Trimming took off 6 bases at V and 2 bases at J, with 10 bases between the two ends. The CDR3 covers 14 residues. The CDR3 is CASSPGGTNEKLFF. CDR3 bases: TGTGCCAGCAGCCCGGGGGGTACTAATGAAAAACTGTTTTTT.

The rearrangement joins TRBV2 to TRBJ2-1; a weak D match, TRBD1 (6 bases). CDR3 length: 17 amino acids. With 4 bases removed from V and 9 bases from J, the gap between germline ends came to 25 bases. The germline V gene has CDR1 SNHLY and CDR2 FYNNEI. CDR3 loop: CASSVSLKQGYTGEQFF. In nucleotides, the CDR3 is TGTGCCAGCAGTGTAAGCTTAAAACAGGGATATACAGGTGAGCAGTTCTTC. Combining the CDR3 with reference TRBV2 and TRBJ2-1 gives the whole variable domain EPEVTQTPSHQVTQMGQEVILRCVPISNHLYFYWYRQILGQKVEFLVSFYNNEISEKSEIFDDQFSVERPDGSNFTLKIRSTKLEDSAMYFCASSVSLKQGYTGEQFFGPGTRLTVL.

V is TRBV5-4 and J is TRBJ1-2; D ambiguous. V was shortened by 4 bases and J by 2 bases, with 15 bases between the two germline ends. Germline assignment: CDR1 SGHNT and CDR2 YYREEE (reference sequence). This CDR3 spans 15 amino acids. This CDR3 reads CASSPLRNLNYGYTF. CDR3 bases: TGTGCCAGCAGCCCGTTGAGGAACCTGAACTATGGCTACACCTTC.

The chain has TRBV29-1 and TRBJ2-1; 11 bases are shared with TRBD2. This CDR3 is 14 amino acids long. Unmatched junction bases numbered 8, after V lost 5 bases and J lost 8 bases. Germline CDR1 and CDR2: SQVTM and ANQGSEA. The CDR3 loop reads CSVQTSGMWDEQFF. CDR3 nucleotide sequence: TGCAGCGTTCAGACTAGCGGGATGTGGGATGAGCAGTTCTTC.

The chain has TRBV19 and TRBJ2-5, with TRBD1 as a possible D gene (5 bases). Germline lookup yields CDR1 LNHDA and CDR2 SQIVND (reference sequence). V was cut by 1 base and J by 4 bases, with 10 bases left in between. The CDR3 totals 14 residues. In DNA, the CDR3 is TGTGCCAGTAGTATAGTTGACAGCCGAGAGACCCAGTACTTC. Its protein is CASSIVDSRETQYF.

The chain joins TRBV18 to TRBJ2-1, with a tentative D call TRBD1 (6 bases). Trimming pared 2 bases from V and 4 bases from J, leaving 6 bases between. Germline V gene sequence: CDR1 KGHSH, CDR2 LQKENI. The CDR3 loop spans 13 amino acids. In DNA, the CDR3 is TGTGCCAGCTCACCAGGACAGTACAATGAGCAGTTCTTC. Its protein product is CASSPGQYNEQFF. Together with reference TRBV18 and TRBJ2-1, the CDR3 gives the full variable domain: NAGVMQNPRHLVRRRGQEARLRCSPMKGHSHVYWYRQLPEEGLKFMVYLQKENIIDESGMPKERFSAEFPKEGPSILRIQQVVRGDSAAYFCASSPGQYNEQFFGPGTRLTVL.

The chain carries TRBV7-2 and TRBJ2-7; weak D call: TRBD2 (6 bases). V was trimmed by 4 bases and J by 9 bases, leaving 13 bases between them. This CDR3 has 12 residues. Per germline, CDR1 SGHTA and CDR2 FQGNSA. CDR3 region: CASSWGRLRQYF. CDR3 nucleotide sequence: TGTGCCAGCAGCTGGGGGAGGTTAAGGCAGTACTTC.

This clone was recorded a few times. The gene calls are TRBV4-2 and TRBJ1-1; weak D call: TRBD1 (5 bases). This CDR3 is 15 amino acids long. Between the trimmed V and J ends, which lost 5 bases and 2 bases, there was a span of 15 bases. The germline CDR1 and CDR2 sequences are LGHNA and YNFKEQ. CDR3 protein: CASSTRGGDNTEAFF. The CDR3 nucleotides are TGTGCCAGCAGCACCCGCGGAGGGGACAACACTGAAGCTTTCTTT.

This clone was counted once. This rearrangement joins TRBV15 to TRBJ2-2; 11 bases line up with TRBD2. Germline values: CDR1 LNHNV, CDR2 YYDKDF (reference sequence). V lost 3 bases to trimming and J lost 4 bases; unmatched junction nucleotides: 7. This CDR3 comprises 17 residues. CDR3 sequence: CATSRLAGGLITGELFF. In DNA, the CDR3 is TGTGCCACCAGCAGGTTAGCGGGAGGGCTAATCACCGGGGAGCTGTTTTTT.

This sequence joins TRBV28 and TRBJ2-7; 9 positions agree with TRBD1. With V trimmed by 6 bases and J by 2 bases, 8 bases remained unmatched. Germline CDR1 MDHEN, CDR2 SYDVKM. The CDR3 runs 15 residues. CDR3 region: CASSWTGDAPYEQYF. CDR3 nucleotides: TGTGCCAGCAGCTGGACAGGGGACGCCCCCTACGAGCAGTACTTC.

The chain joins TRBV5-6 to TRBJ2-1; TRBD1 matches 8 bases. The CDR3 covers 16 residues. After removal of 1 base from V and 7 bases from J, the junction contained 10 bases not matched to a gene. The germline gives CDR1 SGHDT, CDR2 YYEEEE. CDR3 sequence (DNA): TGTGCCAGCAGCTTGTCTACAGGGGGGTCATTTAATGAGCAGTTCTTC. It encodes CASSLSTGGSFNEQFF.

The chain couples TRBV27 to TRBJ1-1; D possibly corresponds to TRBD1 (6 bases). The V end was cut by 3 bases, the J end by 4 bases, with 12 bases between. The CDR3 sequence is 14 residues long. CDR1 and CDR2 (germline): MNHEY, SMNVEV (reference sequence). The CDR3 protein is CASSLDTGSTEAFF. As DNA, the CDR3 is TGTGCCAGCAGTTTGGACACAGGGAGCACTGAAGCTTTCTTT.